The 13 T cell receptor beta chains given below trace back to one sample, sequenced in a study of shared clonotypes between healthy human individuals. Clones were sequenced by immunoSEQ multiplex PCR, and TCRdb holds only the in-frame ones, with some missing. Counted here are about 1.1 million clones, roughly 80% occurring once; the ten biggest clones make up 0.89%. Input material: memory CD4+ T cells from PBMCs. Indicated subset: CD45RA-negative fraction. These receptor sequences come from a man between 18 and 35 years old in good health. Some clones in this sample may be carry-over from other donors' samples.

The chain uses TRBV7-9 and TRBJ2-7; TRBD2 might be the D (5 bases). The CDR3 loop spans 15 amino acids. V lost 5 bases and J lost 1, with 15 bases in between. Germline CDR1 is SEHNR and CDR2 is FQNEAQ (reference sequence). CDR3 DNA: TGTGCCAGCAGCCCACCAGGACTTCTGTCCTACGAGCAGTACTTC. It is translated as CASSPPGLLSYEQYF. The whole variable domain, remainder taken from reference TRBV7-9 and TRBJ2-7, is DTGVSQNPRHKITKRGQNVTFRCDPISEHNRLYWYRQTLGQGPEFLTYFQNEAQLEKSRLLSDRFSAERPKGSFSTLEIQRTEQGDSAMYLCASSPPGLLSYEQYFGPGTRLTVT.

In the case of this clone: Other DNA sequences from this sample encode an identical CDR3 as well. As DNA, the CDR3 is TGTGCCAGCAGGTCGTATCAGTTCGAGCAGTACTTC. Translated: CASRSYQFEQYF. V gene TRBV28 combines with J gene TRBJ2-7; no reliable D call. Germline V CDR1 and CDR2: MDHEN, SYDVKM. CDR3 size: 12 residues. Trimming took 6 bases from V and 6 from J, leaving 12 bases between them.

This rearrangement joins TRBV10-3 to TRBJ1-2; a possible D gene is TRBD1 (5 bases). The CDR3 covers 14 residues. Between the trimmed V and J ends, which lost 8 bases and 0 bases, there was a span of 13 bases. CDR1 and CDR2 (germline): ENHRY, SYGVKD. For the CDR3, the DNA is TGTGCCATCCGGGGGACGACAGCTAACTATGGCTACACCTTC. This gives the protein CAIRGTTANYGYTF.

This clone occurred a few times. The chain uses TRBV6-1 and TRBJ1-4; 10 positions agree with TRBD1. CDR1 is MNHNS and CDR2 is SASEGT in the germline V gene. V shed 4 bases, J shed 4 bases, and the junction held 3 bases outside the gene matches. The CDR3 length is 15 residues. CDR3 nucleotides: TGTGCCAGCAGTGCCGGGACAGGGGTTAATGAAAAACTGTTTTTT. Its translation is CASSAGTGVNEKLFF.

The CDR3 loop is CASESRASGDHEQFF. The CDR3 DNA reads as TGTGCCAGCGAGTCCCGCGCTAGCGGCGACCATGAGCAGTTCTTC. This rearrangement joins TRBV28 to TRBJ2-1; 7 nucleotides match TRBD2. After removal of 8 bases from V and 8 bases from J, the junction contained 15 bases not matched to a gene. CDR1 and CDR2 from the germline V gene are MDHEN and SYDVKM. The CDR3 sequence is 15 residues long.

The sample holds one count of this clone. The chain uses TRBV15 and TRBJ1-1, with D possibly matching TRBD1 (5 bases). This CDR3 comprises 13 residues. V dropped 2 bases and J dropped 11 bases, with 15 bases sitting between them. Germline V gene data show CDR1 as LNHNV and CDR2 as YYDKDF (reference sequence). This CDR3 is CATSRRDRGEAFF. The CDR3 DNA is TGTGCCACCAGCAGAAGGGACCGGGGGGAGGCTTTCTTT.

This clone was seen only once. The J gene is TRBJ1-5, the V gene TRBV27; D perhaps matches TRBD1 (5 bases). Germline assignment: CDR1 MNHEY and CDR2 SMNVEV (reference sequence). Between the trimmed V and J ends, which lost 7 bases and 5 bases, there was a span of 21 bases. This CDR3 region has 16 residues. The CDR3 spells CASKTLGTHGDQPQHF. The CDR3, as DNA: TGTGCCAGCAAGACCCTGGGGACCCATGGGGATCAGCCCCAGCATTTT.

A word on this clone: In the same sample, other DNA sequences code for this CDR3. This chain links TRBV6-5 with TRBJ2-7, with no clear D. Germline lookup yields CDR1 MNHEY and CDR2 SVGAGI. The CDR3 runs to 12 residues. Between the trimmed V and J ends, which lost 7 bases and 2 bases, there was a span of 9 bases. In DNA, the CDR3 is TGTGCCAGCACCGCCACGACCTACGAGCAGTACTTC. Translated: CASTATTYEQYF.

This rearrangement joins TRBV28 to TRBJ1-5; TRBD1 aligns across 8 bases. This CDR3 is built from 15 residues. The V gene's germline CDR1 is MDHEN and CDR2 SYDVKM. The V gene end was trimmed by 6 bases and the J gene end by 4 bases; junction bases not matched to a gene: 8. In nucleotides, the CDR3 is TGTGCCAGCAGCCCGCCGACAGGGGTGAATCAGCCCCAGCATTTT. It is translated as CASSPPTGVNQPQHF.

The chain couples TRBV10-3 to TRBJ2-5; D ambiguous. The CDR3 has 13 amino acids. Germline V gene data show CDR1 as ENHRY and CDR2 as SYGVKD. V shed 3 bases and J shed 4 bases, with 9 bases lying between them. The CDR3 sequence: CAISEPELETQYF. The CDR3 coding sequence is TGTGCCATCAGTGAACCAGAGTTAGAGACCCAGTACTTC.

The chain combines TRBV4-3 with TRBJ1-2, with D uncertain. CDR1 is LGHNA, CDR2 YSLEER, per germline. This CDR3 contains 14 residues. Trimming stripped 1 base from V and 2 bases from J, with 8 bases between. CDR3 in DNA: TGCGCCAGCAGCCAAGTCCTGGCCAACTATGGCTACACCTTC. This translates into CASSQVLANYGYTF.

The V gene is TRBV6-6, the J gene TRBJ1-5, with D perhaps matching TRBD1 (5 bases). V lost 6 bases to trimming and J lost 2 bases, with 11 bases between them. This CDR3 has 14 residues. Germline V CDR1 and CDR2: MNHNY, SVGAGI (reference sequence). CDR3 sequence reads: CASRPVQGNQPQHF. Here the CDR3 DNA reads TGTGCCAGCAGGCCGGTACAGGGCAATCAGCCCCAGCATTTT.

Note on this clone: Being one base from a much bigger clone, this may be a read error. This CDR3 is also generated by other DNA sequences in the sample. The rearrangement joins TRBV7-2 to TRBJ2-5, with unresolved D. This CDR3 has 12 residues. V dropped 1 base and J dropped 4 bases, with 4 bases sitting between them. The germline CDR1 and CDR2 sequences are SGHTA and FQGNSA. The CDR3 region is CASSLVRETQYF. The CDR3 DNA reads TGTGCCAGCAGCTTAGTGCGAGAGACCCAGTACTTC.